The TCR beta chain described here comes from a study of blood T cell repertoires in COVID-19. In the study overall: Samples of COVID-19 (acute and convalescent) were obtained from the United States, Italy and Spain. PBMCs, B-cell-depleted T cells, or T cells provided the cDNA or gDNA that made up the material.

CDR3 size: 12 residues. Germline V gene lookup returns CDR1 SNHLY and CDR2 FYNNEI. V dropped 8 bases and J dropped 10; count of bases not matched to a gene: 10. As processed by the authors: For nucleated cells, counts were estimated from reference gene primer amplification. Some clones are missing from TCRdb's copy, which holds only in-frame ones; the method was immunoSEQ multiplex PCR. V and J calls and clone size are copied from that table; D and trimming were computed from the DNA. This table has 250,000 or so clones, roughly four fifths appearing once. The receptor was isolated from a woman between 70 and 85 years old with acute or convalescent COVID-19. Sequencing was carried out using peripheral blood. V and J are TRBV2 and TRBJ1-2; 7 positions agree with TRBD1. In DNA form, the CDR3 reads TGTGCCAGCGTCACAGGGGTCACGGACTACACCTTC. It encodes CASVTGVTDYTF. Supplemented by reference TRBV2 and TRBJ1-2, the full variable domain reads EPEVTQTPSHQVTQMGQEVILRCVPISNHLYFYWYRQILGQKVEFLVSFYNNEISEKSEIFDDQFSVERPDGSNFTLKIRSTKLEDSAMYFCASVTGVTDYTFGSGTRLTVV.